The clone carrying this T cell receptor (beta chain) was counted many times. What it binds is not known. Noted time point: sample taken at primary tumor resection. Tumor, nontumor lung or frozen PBMC supplied whole RNA, sequenced without sorting. The donor population consisted of roughly 70 patients with untreated, early-stage non-small cell lung cancer. The junction had 7 bases not matched to a gene; V was cut back by 4 bases and J by 2 bases. Germline V gene lookup returns CDR1 SGHTA and CDR2 FQGNSA. The CDR3 is 15 residues long. This record belongs to a study of spatial heterogeneity in lung cancer. Study overall: Alpha-chain sequences were consistently detected in smaller numbers than beta-chain sequences.

Whole-study findings and limits: Ubiquitous expanded tumor TCRs were observed in blood more at resection than follow-up.

TCRdb reanalysed the 5' RACE reads using MiXCR and keeps one entry per CDR3 protein. Of 35,000 or so distinct CDR3 sequences detected, around 5.5% appear once; the ten largest clones hold around 26%. Sequences were derived from PBMCs, sampled at surgery. The genes are TRBV7-2 and TRBJ2-7, with TRBD2 identical over 8 bases. The source of this sequence is a female donor with early-stage non-small cell lung cancer. The CDR3 loop reads CASSSKPGLAYEQYF. CDR3 nucleotide sequence: TGTGCCAGCAGCTCGAAACCGGGACTAGCCTACGAGCAGTACTTC.